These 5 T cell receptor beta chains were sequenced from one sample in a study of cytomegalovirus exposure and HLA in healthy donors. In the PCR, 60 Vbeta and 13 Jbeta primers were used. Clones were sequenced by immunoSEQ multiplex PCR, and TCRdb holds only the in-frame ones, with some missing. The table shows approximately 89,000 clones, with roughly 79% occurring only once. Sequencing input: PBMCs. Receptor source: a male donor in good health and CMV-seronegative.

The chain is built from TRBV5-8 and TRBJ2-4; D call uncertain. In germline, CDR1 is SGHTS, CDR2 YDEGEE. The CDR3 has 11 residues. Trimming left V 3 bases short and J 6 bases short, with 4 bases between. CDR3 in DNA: TGTGCCAGCAGCTCTTTAAACATTCAGTACTTC. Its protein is CASSSLNIQYF.

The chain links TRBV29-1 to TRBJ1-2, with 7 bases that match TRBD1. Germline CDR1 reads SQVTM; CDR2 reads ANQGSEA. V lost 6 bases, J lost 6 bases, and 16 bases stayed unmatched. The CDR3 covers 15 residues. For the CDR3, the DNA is TGCAGCGTCCCGTCCTTCCACGGGACAGTAGATGGCTACACCTTC. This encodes CSVPSFHGTVDGYTF. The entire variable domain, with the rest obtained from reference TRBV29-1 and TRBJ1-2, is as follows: SAVISQKPSRDICQRGTSLTIQCQVDSQVTMMFWYRQQPGQSLTLIATANQGSEATYESGFVIDKFPISRPNLTFSTLTVSNMSPEDSSIYLCSVPSFHGTVDGYTFGSGTRLTVV.

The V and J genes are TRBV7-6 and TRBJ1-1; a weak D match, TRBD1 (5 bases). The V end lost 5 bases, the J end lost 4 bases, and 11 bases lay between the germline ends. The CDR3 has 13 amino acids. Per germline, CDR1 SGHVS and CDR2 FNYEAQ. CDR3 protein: CASSPAGGTEAFF. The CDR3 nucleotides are TGTGCCAGCAGCCCCGCGGGGGGCACTGAAGCTTTCTTT.

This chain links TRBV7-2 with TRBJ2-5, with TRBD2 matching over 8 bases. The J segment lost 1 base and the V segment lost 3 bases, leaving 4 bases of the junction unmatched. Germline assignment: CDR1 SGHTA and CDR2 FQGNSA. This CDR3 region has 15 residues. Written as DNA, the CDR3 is TGTGCCAGCAGCTTTTCAGCGGGGGTCCAAGAGACCCAGTACTTC. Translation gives CASSFSAGVQETQYF.

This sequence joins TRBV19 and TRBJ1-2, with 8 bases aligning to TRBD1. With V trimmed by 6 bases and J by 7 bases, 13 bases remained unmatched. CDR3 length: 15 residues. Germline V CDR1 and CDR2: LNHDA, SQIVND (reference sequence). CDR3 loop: CASSLNGGTGVGYTF. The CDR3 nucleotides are TGTGCCAGTAGCCTTAACGGAGGGACAGGTGTTGGCTACACCTTC.